A single sample gave rise to the 8 T cell receptor beta chains below, sequenced in a study of tumor-infiltrating lymphocytes in localized non-small cell lung cancer. Here immunoSEQ multiplex PCR was the method, and the copy in TCRdb shows in-frame clones only, minus some. This table holds 10,000 to 15,000 clones, 67% found once. Sequencing was done on a sample of uninvolved lung tissue not adjacent to the tumor. The receptors stem from a human donor with non-small cell lung cancer.

The V call is TRBV27, the J call TRBJ1-2; no reliable D call. V lost 3 bases and J 6 bases, leaving 8 bases between the germline ends. CDR3 size: 12 residues. Germline V gene lookup returns CDR1 MNHEY and CDR2 SMNVEV (reference sequence). CDR3 loop: CASSFTENGYTF. The DNA of the CDR3 is TGTGCCAGCAGTTTTACCGAAAATGGCTACACCTTC.

This clone has a handful of counts. The rearrangement uses TRBV28 and TRBJ2-5; either TRBD1 or TRBD2 may fit D (5 bases each). Germline V gives CDR1 MDHEN, CDR2 SYDVKM. This CDR3 is built from 15 residues. Trimming took off 2 bases at V and 2 bases at J, with 12 bases between the two ends. The CDR3 sequence: CASSLRGQGQETQYF. In DNA form, the CDR3 reads TGTGCCAGCAGTTTAAGAGGGCAGGGACAAGAGACCCAGTACTTC. Combining the CDR3 with reference TRBV28 and TRBJ2-5 gives the whole variable domain DVKVTQSSRYLVKRTGEKVFLECVQDMDHENMFWYRQDPGLGLRLIYFSYDVKMKEKGDIPEGYSVSREKKERFSLILESASTNQTSMYLCASSLRGQGQETQYFGPGTRLLVL.

The rearrangement uses TRBV5-1 and TRBJ1-2; the D is unclear. The CDR3 extends over 14 amino acids. The V and J ends lost 0 bases and 8 bases respectively, with 14 bases between them. Germline V gives CDR1 SGHRS, CDR2 YFSETQ. The CDR3 DNA reads as TGCGCCAGCAGCTTGGTTGCAGGAGCTGGGGGCTACACCTTC. Its translation: CASSLVAGAGGYTF.

The genes are TRBV2 and TRBJ2-7; TRBD2 matches at 9 bases. The V gene end was trimmed by 6 bases and the J gene end by 0 bases; junction bases not matched to a gene: 15. Germline-derived CDR1 and CDR2 are SNHLY and FYNNEI. The CDR3 has 18 residues. CDR3 bases: TGTGCCAGCAGACTAACCCTAGGGACTAGCATTAACTCCTACGAGCAGTACTTC. It is translated as CASRLTLGTSINSYEQYF.

The CDR3 DNA is TGTGCCAGCAGCTCGCTGAGGACGGGAAAGAACACCGGGGAGCTGTTTTTT. It is translated as CASSSLRTGKNTGELFF. The chain employs TRBV7-8 and TRBJ2-2, with D tentatively TRBD2 (5 bases). The CDR3 runs 17 residues. The germline V and J ends were trimmed by 4 bases and 1 base, with 16 bases remaining between them. The germline V gene encodes CDR1 SGHVS and CDR2 FQNEAQ.

V gene TRBV27 combines with J gene TRBJ2-7, with D possibly matching TRBD1 (5 bases). Looked up from germline, CDR1 is MNHEY and CDR2 is SMNVEV (reference sequence). V was clipped by 9 bases and J by 6 bases, with 12 bases between them. The CDR3 covers 11 residues. CDR3 loop: CARPSRAEQYF. The CDR3 DNA sequence: TGTGCCAGACCCTCCAGGGCCGAGCAGTACTTC.

V is TRBV7-2 and J is TRBJ2-1; TRBD1 matches at 11 bases. V lost 5 bases, J lost 3 bases, and 9 bases stayed unmatched. Germline CDR1 and CDR2: SGHTA and FQGNSA. The CDR3 runs to 17 residues. This chain's CDR3 is CASSINPGTGGYNEQFF. CDR3 in DNA: TGTGCCAGCAGCATAAACCCCGGGACAGGGGGCTACAATGAGCAGTTCTTC.

The V and J genes are TRBV4-3 and TRBJ2-7; 13 bases match TRBD2. The V segment lost 1 base and the J segment 0 bases; nucleotides outside the gene matches: 3. This CDR3 comprises 17 residues. The germline V gene has CDR1 LGHNA and CDR2 YSLEER. The CDR3 sequence: CASSQARLAGGSYEQYF. The CDR3 DNA reads TGCGCCAGCAGCCAAGCCAGACTAGCGGGGGGCTCCTACGAGCAGTACTTC.